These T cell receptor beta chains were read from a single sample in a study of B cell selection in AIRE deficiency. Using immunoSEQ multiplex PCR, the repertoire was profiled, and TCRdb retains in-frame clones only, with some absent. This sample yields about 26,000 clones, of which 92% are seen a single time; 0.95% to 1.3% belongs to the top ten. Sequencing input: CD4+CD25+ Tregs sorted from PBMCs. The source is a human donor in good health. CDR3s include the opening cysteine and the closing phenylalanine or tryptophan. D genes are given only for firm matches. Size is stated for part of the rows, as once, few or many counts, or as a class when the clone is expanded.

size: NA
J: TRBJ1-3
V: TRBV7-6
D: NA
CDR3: CASSLMGAGNTIYF
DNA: TGTGCCAGCAGCTTAATGGGGGCTGGAAACACCATATATTTT

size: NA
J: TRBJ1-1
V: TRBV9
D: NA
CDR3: CASSVDLNTEAFF
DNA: TGTGCCAGCAGCGTAGACCTGAACACTGAAGCTTTCTTT

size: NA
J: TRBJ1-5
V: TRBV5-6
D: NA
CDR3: CASSLDNQPQHF
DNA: TGTGCCAGCAGCTTAGACAATCAGCCCCAGCATTTT

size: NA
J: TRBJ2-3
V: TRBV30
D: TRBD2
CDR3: CAWSVQTSGPDTQYF
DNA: TGTGCCTGGAGTGTACAGACTAGCGGACCAGATACGCAGTATTTT

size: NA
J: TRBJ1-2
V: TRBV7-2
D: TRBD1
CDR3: CASSSSTGPYGYTF
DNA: TGTGCCAGCAGCTCCTCGACAGGGCCCTATGGCTACACCTTC

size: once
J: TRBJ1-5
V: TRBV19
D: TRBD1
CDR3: CASSILSRGLSDSNQPQHF
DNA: TGTGCCAGTAGTATTCTTAGCAGGGGGCTCTCGGATAGCAATCAGCCCCAGCATTTT

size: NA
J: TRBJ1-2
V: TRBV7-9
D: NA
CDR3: CASSFPLPLYGYTF
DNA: TGTGCCAGCAGCTTCCCCCTACCCCTCTATGGCTACACCTTC

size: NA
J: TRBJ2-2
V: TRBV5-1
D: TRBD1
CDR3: CASSLETGGFGELFF
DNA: TGCGCCAGCAGCTTGGAAACAGGGGGCTTCGGGGAGCTGTTTTTT

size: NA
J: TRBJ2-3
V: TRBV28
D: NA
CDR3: CASSLRQITDTQYF
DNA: TGTGCCAGCAGTTTGAGGCAGATCACAGATACGCAGTATTTT

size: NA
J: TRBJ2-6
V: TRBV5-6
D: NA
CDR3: CASRRFDISGANVLTF
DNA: TGTGCCAGCCGACGTTTTGATATCTCTGGGGCCAACGTCCTGACTTTC

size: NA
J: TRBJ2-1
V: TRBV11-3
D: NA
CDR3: CASSLRSDEQFF
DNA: TGTGCCAGCAGCTTAAGGTCCGATGAGCAGTTCTTC

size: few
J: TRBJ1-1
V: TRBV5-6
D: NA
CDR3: CASSPGRRMNTEAFF
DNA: TGTGCCAGCAGCCCAGGGAGGAGAATGAACACTGAAGCTTTCTTT

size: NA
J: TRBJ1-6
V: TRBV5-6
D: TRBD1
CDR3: CASSTDRGRDSPLHF
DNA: TGTGCCAGCAGCACGGACAGGGGGCGGGATTCACCCCTCCACTTT

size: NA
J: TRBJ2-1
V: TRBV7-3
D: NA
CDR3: CASSFQGPASYNEQFF
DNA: TGTGCCAGCAGCTTTCAGGGACCTGCTTCCTACAATGAGCAGTTCTTC

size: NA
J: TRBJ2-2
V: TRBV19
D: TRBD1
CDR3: CASSWGTGVDTGELFF
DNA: TGTGCCAGTAGTTGGGGGACAGGGGTTGACACCGGGGAGCTGTTTTTT

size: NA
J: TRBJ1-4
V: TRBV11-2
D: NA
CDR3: CASSLQSGKLANEKLFF
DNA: TGTGCCAGCAGCTTACAGTCAGGGAAACTCGCTAATGAAAAACTGTTTTTT

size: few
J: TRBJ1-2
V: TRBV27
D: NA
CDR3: CASSPGVLPIGYTF
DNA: TGTGCCAGCAGCCCGGGGGTACTGCCTATCGGCTACACCTTC

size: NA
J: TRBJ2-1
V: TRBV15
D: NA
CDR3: CATSRDLGNYNEQFF
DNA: TGTGCCACCAGCAGAGATCTGGGGAACTACAATGAGCAGTTCTTC

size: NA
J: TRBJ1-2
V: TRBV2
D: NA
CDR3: CASSGGTRRYTF
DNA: TGTGCCAGCAGTGGAGGGACACGCCGCTACACCTTC

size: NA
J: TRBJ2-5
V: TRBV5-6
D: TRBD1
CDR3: CASSPDRGLWETQYF
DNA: TGTGCCAGCAGCCCGGACAGGGGATTGTGGGAGACCCAGTACTTC

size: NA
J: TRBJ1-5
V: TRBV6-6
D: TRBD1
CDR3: CASRTGVNQPQHF
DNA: TGTGCCAGCAGGACAGGGGTCAATCAGCCCCAGCATTTT

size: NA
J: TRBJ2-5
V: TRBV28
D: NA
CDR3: CASSLVGETQYF
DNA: TGTGCCAGCAGTTTAGTTGGGGAGACCCAGTACTTC

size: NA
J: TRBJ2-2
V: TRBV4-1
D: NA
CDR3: CASSQDWTGLVANTGELFF
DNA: TGCGCCAGCAGCCAAGACTGGACAGGACTAGTCGCGAACACCGGGGAGCTGTTTTTT

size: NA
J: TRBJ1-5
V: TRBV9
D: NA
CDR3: CASSPDHFPNQPQHF
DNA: TGTGCCAGCAGCCCGGACCATTTTCCTAATCAGCCCCAGCATTTT

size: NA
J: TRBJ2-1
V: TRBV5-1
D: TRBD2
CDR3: CASSRTSGVGGEQFF
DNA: TGCGCCAGCAGCCGGACTAGCGGGGTGGGCGGTGAGCAGTTCTTC

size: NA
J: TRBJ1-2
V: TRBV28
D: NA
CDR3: CASSLLAPGDYGYTF
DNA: TGTGCCAGCAGTTTACTGGCCCCAGGGGACTATGGCTACACCTTC

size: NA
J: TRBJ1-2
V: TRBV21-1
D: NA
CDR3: CASSKSAQTNYGYTF
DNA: TGTGCCAGCAGCAAATCCGCACAAACTAACTATGGCTACACCTTC

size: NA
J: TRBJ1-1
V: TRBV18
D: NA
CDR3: CASSQGRNTEAFF
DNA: TGTGCCAGCTCCCAGGGGAGGAACACTGAAGCTTTCTTT

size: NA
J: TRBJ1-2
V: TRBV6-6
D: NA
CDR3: CASNPGLTSANYGYTF
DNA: TGTGCCAGCAATCCGGGACTCACTTCAGCTAACTATGGCTACACCTTC

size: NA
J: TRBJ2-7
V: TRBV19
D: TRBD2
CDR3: CASSRLAGVPYEQYF
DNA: TGTGCCAGTAGTAGACTAGCGGGGGTACCCTACGAGCAGTACTTC